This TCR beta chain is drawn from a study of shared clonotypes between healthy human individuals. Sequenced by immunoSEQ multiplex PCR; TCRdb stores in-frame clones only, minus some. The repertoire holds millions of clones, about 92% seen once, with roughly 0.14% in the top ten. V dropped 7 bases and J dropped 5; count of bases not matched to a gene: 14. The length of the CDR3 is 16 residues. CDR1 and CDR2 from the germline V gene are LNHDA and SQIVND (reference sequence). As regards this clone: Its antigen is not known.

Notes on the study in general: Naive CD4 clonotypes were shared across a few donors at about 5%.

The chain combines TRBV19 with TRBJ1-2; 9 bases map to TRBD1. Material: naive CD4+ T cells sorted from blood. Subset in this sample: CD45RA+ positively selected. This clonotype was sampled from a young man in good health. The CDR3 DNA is TGTGCCAGTACCCATGCAAGGACAGGGGTAGGATATGGCTACACCTTC. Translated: CASTHARTGVGYGYTF.